This T cell receptor (beta chain) was found in a study of response to subunit inactivated influenza vaccine. Germline V lookup: CDR1 PRHDT, CDR2 FYEKMQ (reference sequence). Trimming cost V 6 bases and J 7 bases, with 16 bases left between them. The CDR3 is made up of 13 amino acids. TCRdb re-analysed the RT-PCR reads in MiXCR, keeping a single row per CDR3 protein. The sample lists just under 550,000 distinct CDR3 sequences; under 30% were seen once. In addition, the sample was reused for a study of T cells expressing NK-cell markers. That source adds: cDNA encoding TCR beta was synthesized via 5'RACE template switching incorporating UMIs.

This clonotype was obtained from a man between 45 and 60 years old who received an inactivated influenza vaccine. This specimen consisted of CD4+ T cells sorted from PBMCs, obtained 11 to 12 days after vaccination. V usage is TRBV13 and J usage is TRBJ2-7, with D unresolved. CDR3 bases: TGTGCCAGCAGTTCATATTACGTGGGGGAGCAGTACTTC. It is translated as CASSSYYVGEQYF.